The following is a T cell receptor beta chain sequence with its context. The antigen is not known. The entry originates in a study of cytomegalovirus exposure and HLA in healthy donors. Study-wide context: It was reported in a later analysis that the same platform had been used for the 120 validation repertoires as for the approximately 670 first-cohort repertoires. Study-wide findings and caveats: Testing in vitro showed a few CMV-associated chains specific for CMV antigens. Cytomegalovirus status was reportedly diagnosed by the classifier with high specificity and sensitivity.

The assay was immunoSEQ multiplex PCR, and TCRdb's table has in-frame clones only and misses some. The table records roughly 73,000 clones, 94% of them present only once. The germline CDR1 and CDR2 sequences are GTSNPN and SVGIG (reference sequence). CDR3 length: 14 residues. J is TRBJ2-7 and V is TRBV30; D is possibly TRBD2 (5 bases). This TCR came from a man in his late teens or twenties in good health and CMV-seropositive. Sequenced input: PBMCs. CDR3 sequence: CAGRESGSSYEQYF. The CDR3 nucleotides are TGTGCTGGACGGGAATCGGGATCCTCCTACGAGCAGTACTTC.